This T cell receptor beta chain was recovered during a study of preoperative IRX-2 immunotherapy in early breast cancer. Specified treatment: preoperative locoregional IRX-2 cytokine immunotherapy. Samples came from a phase Ib trial of preoperative locoregional IRX-2 cytokine immunotherapy. Clones were sequenced by immunoSEQ multiplex PCR, and TCRdb holds only the in-frame ones, with some missing. The repertoire has tens of thousands of clones, around 86% of them found once; the top ten carry approximately 2.7%. This CDR3 is built from 14 residues. The V gene's germline CDR1 is SGHNT and CDR2 YENEEA. V was pared by 4 bases and J by 4 bases, with 5 bases of the junction left unmatched.

The genes are TRBV11-3 and TRBJ2-7; 9 nucleotides match TRBD1. The sequence was collected from a human donor with breast cancer. The sequencing here drew on lymph node tissue, taken from a patient treated with IRX-2 immunotherapy. The CDR3 spells CASSSTGGPYEQYF. In DNA form, the CDR3 reads TGTGCCAGCAGCTCCACAGGGGGCCCGTACGAGCAGTACTTC. Drawing the rest from reference TRBV11-3 and TRBJ2-7, the complete variable domain is EAGVVQSPRYKIIEKKQPVAFWCNPISGHNTLYWYLQNLGQGPELLIRYENEEAVDDSQLPKDRFSAERLKGVDSTLKIQPAELGDSAVYLCASSSTGGPYEQYFGPGTRLTVT.